These 8 T cell receptor beta chains originate from one sample sequenced in a study of blood T cells in healthy people across ages. Using a J-beta primer mix together with a sample-barcoded 5' primer, a second PCR was run for roughly 7 to 11 cycles. TCRdb re-analysed the 5' RACE reads in MiXCR, keeping a single row per CDR3 protein. The sample yields more than 650,000 distinct CDR3 sequences, 53% seen once. The source material was blood. The receptors here all came from an elderly man in good health.

This clonotype was detected a few times. CDR3 DNA sequence: TGTGCCAGCTCACCCTCCAGCGGGGACTCCTACGAGCAGTACTTC. Amino acids: CASSPSSGDSYEQYF. The chain combines TRBV18 with TRBJ2-7; the match to TRBD2 covers 7 bases. V was clipped by 3 bases and J by 0 bases; unmatched bases: 5. Germline assignment: CDR1 KGHSH and CDR2 LQKENI. The CDR3 is 15 amino acids.

The chain joins TRBV6-7 to TRBJ2-4; 7 bases are shared with TRBD2. TRBV6-7 is classed as an ORF, of uncertain function. The CDR3 sequence is 18 residues long. Germline trimming cut 2 bases from V and 0 bases from J; bases unmatched to any gene: 10. Here the CDR3 reads CASSYTAGLAVAKNIQYF. In DNA, the CDR3 is TGTGCCAGCAGTTACACAGCAGGGCTAGCGGTAGCCAAAAACATTCAGTACTTC.

The sample holds a few counts of this clonotype. The chain recombines TRBV7-2 with TRBJ2-1, with D unclear. V lost 2 bases and J 4 bases, leaving 9 bases between the germline ends. This CDR3 region has 14 residues. The V gene's germline CDR1 is SGHTA and CDR2 FQGNSA. The CDR3 DNA follows: TGTGCCAGCAGCTTAATGGCTTCTTACAATGAGCAGTTCTTC. Residues: CASSLMASYNEQFF.

The chain couples TRBV7-2 to TRBJ1-1; D is unclear. CDR3 length equals 17 residues. Germline V gene sequence: CDR1 SGHTA, CDR2 FQGNSA. V shed 3 bases and J shed 3 bases, with 20 bases lying between them. CDR3 sequence: CASSFYPTLADHTEAFF. DNA for the CDR3: TGTGCCAGCAGCTTTTACCCGACACTGGCAGATCACACTGAAGCTTTCTTT.

This chain links TRBV12-3 or TRBV12-4 with TRBJ2-2, with 9 bases lining up with TRBD2. The CDR3 is 15 residues long. V lost 5 bases and J lost 5; bases outside the gene matches: 6. The DNA for the CDR3 is TGTGCCAGCAGTACAGCGGGAGGAGGAACCGGGGAGCTGTTTTTT. It yields the protein CASSTAGGGTGELFF.

This chain connects TRBV3-1 to TRBJ2-3; TRBD2 agrees at 11 bases. Trimming cost V 0 bases and J 2 bases; bases outside gene matches: 10. Germline V gene sequence: CDR1 LGHDT, CDR2 YNNKEL (reference sequence). CDR3 length equals 19 residues. The CDR3 protein is CASSQDPMASGRNTDTQYF. CDR3 bases: TGTGCCAGCAGCCAAGATCCTATGGCTAGCGGGAGGAACACAGATACGCAGTATTTT.

This clonotype appeared a few times. The CDR3 nucleotides read TGTGCCATCAGTGAGTTATATGAGACCCAGTACTTC. As protein: CAISELYETQYF. The V gene is TRBV10-3, the J gene TRBJ2-5, with D unclear. Between the trimmed V and J ends, which lost 1 base and 5 bases, there was a span of 5 bases. Germline V gene sequence: CDR1 ENHRY, CDR2 SYGVKD. This CDR3 has 12 residues.

This clonotype has a single count. Given a much more abundant clone one base away, this may be a read error. The chain employs TRBV29-1 and TRBJ2-7; 7 bases are a match to TRBD1. CDR1 and CDR2 (germline): SQVTM, ANQGSEA. CDR3 length: 15 residues. The CDR3 sequence is CGVAQPRGQTYEQYF. CDR3 DNA: TGCGGCGTCGCCCAGCCGAGGGGGCAGACCTACGAGCAGTACTTC.